The 5 T cell receptor beta chains reported below all come from one sample, sequenced in a study of T cell repertoires in cytomegalovirus infection. Each CDR3 protein gets one entry after TCRdb re-called the reads with MiXCR. The sample consists of 160,000 or so distinct CDR3 sequences, roughly 20% of them appearing once. No antigen is known for these receptors. Material: CD8+ T cells from cultured PBMCs, obtained from culture after CMV antigen stimulation. These receptors were obtained from a human donor in good health (CMV status not recorded). Some clones in this sample may be carry-over from other donors' samples.

This clonotype occurred a few times. The chain has TRBV6-1 and TRBJ2-7; tentatively, D is TRBD1 (6 bases). Trimming pared 2 bases from V and 0 bases from J, leaving 14 bases between. The CDR3 loop spans 16 amino acids. Germline CDR1 is MNHNS and CDR2 is SASEGT. CDR3 sequence (DNA): TGTGCCAGCAGTGAATGGACAGCGACTTCCTCCTACGAGCAGTACTTC. Protein: CASSEWTATSSYEQYF.

The chain recombines TRBV7-2 with TRBJ2-1; D perhaps matches TRBD1 (6 bases). V shed 0 bases and J shed 10 bases, with 10 bases lying between them. There are 13 residues in the CDR3. Germline assignment: CDR1 SGHTA and CDR2 FQGNSA. CDR3 DNA sequence: TGTGCCAGCAGCTTAGCGTTGACAGGCGAGCAGTTCTTC. As protein: CASSLALTGEQFF.

In its sample, this clonotype was seen a few times. Here the CDR3 reads CASSVDRDSSGNTIYF. For the CDR3, the DNA is TGTGCCAGCAGCGTGGACCGGGACAGCTCTGGAAACACCATATATTTT. The chain uses TRBV9 and TRBJ1-3, with TRBD1 matching over 7 bases. This CDR3 is 16 amino acids long. V lost 2 bases and J lost 0; bases outside the gene matches: 5. Germline CDR1 is SGDLS and CDR2 is YYNGEE.

This clonotype was picked up a small number of times. The rearrangement joins TRBV4-1 to TRBJ2-1, with 7 bases matching TRBD1. The CDR3 length is 15 residues. Germline CDR1 reads MGHRA; CDR2 reads YSYEKL. The junction had 1 base not matched to a gene; V was cut back by 0 bases and J by 2 bases. In DNA, the CDR3 is TGCGCCAGCAGCCAAGAAGGGGGCCCCTACAATGAGCAGTTCTTC. The encoded protein is CASSQEGGPYNEQFF.

The V and J genes are TRBV12-3 or TRBV12-4 and TRBJ2-1; tentatively, D is TRBD2 (5 bases). The CDR3 spans 16 residues. The V end lost 7 bases, the J end lost 3 bases, and 19 bases lay between the germline ends. The CDR3 loop reads CASIASLEAVYNEQFF. The DNA for the CDR3 is TGTGCCAGCATCGCAAGTTTGGAAGCGGTCTACAATGAGCAGTTCTTC.